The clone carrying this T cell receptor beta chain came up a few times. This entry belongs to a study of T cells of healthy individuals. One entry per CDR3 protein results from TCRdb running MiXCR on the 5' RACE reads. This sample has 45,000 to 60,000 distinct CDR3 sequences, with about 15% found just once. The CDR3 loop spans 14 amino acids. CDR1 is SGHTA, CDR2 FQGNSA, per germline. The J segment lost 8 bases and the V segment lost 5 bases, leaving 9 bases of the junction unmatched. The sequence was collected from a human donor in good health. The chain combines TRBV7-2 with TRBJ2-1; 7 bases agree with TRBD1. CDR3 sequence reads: CASSRQGRIDEQFF. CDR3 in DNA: TGTGCCAGCAGCAGACAGGGTCGAATCGATGAGCAGTTCTTC.